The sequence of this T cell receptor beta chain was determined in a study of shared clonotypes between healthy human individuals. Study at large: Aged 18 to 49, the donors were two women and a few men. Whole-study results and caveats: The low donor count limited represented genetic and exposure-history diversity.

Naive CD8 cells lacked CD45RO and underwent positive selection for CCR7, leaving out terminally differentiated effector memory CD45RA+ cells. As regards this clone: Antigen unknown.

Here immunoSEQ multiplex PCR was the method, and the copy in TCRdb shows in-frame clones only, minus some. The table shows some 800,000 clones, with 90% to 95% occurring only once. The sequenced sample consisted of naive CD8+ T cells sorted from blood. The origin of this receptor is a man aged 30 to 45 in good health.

The CDR3 protein is CASSLELAGVGDTDTQYF. As DNA, the CDR3 is TGTGCCAGCAGCTTAGAACTAGCGGGAGTCGGGGACACAGATACGCAGTATTTT. The rearrangement links TRBV13 to TRBJ2-3; TRBD2 aligns across 11 bases. The V and J ends lost 1 base and 2 bases, in that order; junction bases with no gene match: 8. This CDR3 spans 18 amino acids. Germline CDR1 and CDR2: PRHDT and FYEKMQ (reference sequence).